Only a few counts were recorded for the clone carrying this T cell receptor beta chain. Its antigen is as yet unknown. Per germline, CDR1 SGHVS and CDR2 FNYEAQ. Trimming took off 1 base at V and 7 bases at J, with 14 bases between the two ends. This CDR3 is built from 15 residues. The data derive from a study of human T cells and chemical hapten exposure. Looking at the study overall: Patients received weekly diphenylcyclopropenone doses to the scalp throughout the approximately 25-week study.

General observations from the study: The count of PT1 expanded TCRs correlated positively with patch test score. Large CDR3 similarity clusters arose significantly more often from expanded TCRs than from controls.

Attachment of unique molecular identifiers to individual cDNA molecules was performed in the library. TCRdb re-analysed the RACE reads in MiXCR, keeping a single row per CDR3 protein. Of 110,000 or so distinct CDR3 sequences listed, under 40% were seen once; the top ten hold roughly 2.7%. Indicated time point: patch test 3, about 24 weeks after DPC sensitization. Treatment meaning: therapeutic diphenylcyclopropenone sensitization with weekly scalp DPC. This clonotype was sampled from a man aged 35 to 55 with alopecia areata. Some clones in this sample may be carry-over from other donors' samples. The chain combines TRBV7-6 with TRBJ2-1, with D tentatively TRBD2 (6 bases). The specimen comprised whole blood, sampled in connection with sensitization to the hapten diphenylcyclopropenone (DPC). As DNA, the CDR3 is TGTGCCAGCAGCTTAGTGGCGGGGAAACAGAATGAGCAGTTCTTC. It encodes CASSLVAGKQNEQFF.